The clone carrying this TCR beta chain was seen only a few times. Its antigen is unknown. The entry originates in a study of blood T cells in healthy people across ages. Study findings and constraints: Diversity figures based on one million T cells were deemed too low. With age, beta diversity per million T cells declined roughly linearly, significantly by about 37.

J lost 9 bases, V lost 1 base, and 7 bases had no gene match. The CDR3 extends over 14 amino acids. Germline V gene lookup returns CDR1 DFQATT and CDR2 SNEGSKA (reference sequence). For the second PCR, which ran for roughly 6 to 11 cycles, a sample-barcoded 5' primer and a J-beta primer mix were used. TCRdb re-called the 5' RACE reads through MiXCR, storing one row per CDR3 protein. This sample has about 620,000 distinct CDR3 sequences, with around a fifth found just once. The sequence was collected from a man aged 65 to 85 in good health. Specimen: blood. V usage is TRBV20-1 and J usage is TRBJ2-1, with 9 bases lining up with TRBD2. The CDR3 reads CSARGGVSGSEQFF. Here the CDR3 DNA reads TGCAGTGCTAGAGGGGGCGTTAGCGGGAGTGAGCAGTTCTTC.